Listed here are 21 T cell receptor beta chains from one sample, sequenced in a study of T-cell memory formation after mild COVID-19. TCRdb fed the 5' RACE reads into MiXCR, producing one record per CDR3 protein. The sample yields a few hundred thousand distinct CDR3 sequences, around 20% seen once. Sequencing used PBMCs or a T cell subset sorted from them (not recorded which). These receptor sequences come from a man aged 18 to 30 who had mild COVID-19 (a few samples of this study predate the infection). Cell type and time point are not known.

Only a few counts were recorded for this clonotype. This sequence joins TRBV21-1 and TRBJ1-1; the DNA was not compared with TRBD1, the D call given in the table. TRBV21-1 is a pseudogene locus. The CDR3 covers 15 residues. CDR3 in amino acids: CASSKVEEDRVEAFF. In DNA, the CDR3 is TGTGCCAGCAGCAAAGTTGAGGAAGACAGGGTCGAAGCTTTCTTT.

This clonotype has a handful of counts. This chain joins TRBV12-3 or TRBV12-4 and TRBJ1-1; maybe TRBD1 (6 bases). The CDR3 loop spans 14 amino acids. With 5 bases removed from V and 2 bases from J, the gap between germline ends came to 12 bases. The CDR3 DNA reads TGTGCCAGCAGTCCGGGACACAGAAACACTGAAGCTTTCTTT. Amino acids: CASSPGHRNTEAFF.

This rearrangement joins TRBV5-1 to TRBJ2-6, with 8 bases aligning to TRBD2. V lost 9 bases to trimming and J lost 0 bases; unmatched junction nucleotides: 14. CDR3 length: 18 residues. CDR1 and CDR2 from the germline V gene are SGHRS and YFSETQ. CDR3 sequence reads: CATQIGPGGYSGANVLTF. The CDR3 DNA reads as TGCGCCACACAAATCGGCCCGGGGGGGTACTCTGGGGCCAACGTCCTGACTTTC.

The table lists this clonotype with a few counts. V usage is TRBV28 and J usage is TRBJ2-1; TRBD1 aligns across 8 bases. J lost 0 bases, V lost 5 bases, and 6 bases had no gene match. This CDR3 comprises 16 residues. CDR1 is MDHEN and CDR2 is SYDVKM in the germline V gene. The CDR3 DNA reads as TGTGCCAGCAGTGGGGGACAGGCTAGCTCCTACAATGAGCAGTTCTTC. Its protein is CASSGGQASSYNEQFF.

This clonotype was seen only a few times. This rearrangement joins TRBV29-1 to TRBJ2-2; D ambiguous. CDR1 is SQVTM and CDR2 is ANQGSEA in the germline V gene. V was shortened by 4 bases and J by 4 bases, with 7 bases between the two germline ends. The CDR3 is 12 amino acids. CDR3 residues: CSVALGTGELFF. Written as DNA, the CDR3 is TGCAGCGTTGCCTTAGGCACCGGGGAGCTGTTTTTT.

V usage is TRBV15 and J usage is TRBJ1-1, with D possibly being TRBD1 (5 bases). The germline V gene encodes CDR1 LNHNV and CDR2 YYDKDF (reference sequence). Trimming removed 8 bases from V and 5 bases from J, with 18 bases in between. The CDR3 consists of 14 residues. CDR3 in DNA: TGTGCCACCGAGCTAGGACTGGGGGGAACTGAAGCTTTCTTT. Its translation is CATELGLGGTEAFF.

This clonotype turned up a few times. The V call is TRBV7-2, the J call TRBJ1-4, with D uncertain. The germline CDR1 and CDR2 sequences are SGHTA and FQGNSA. With 5 bases removed from V and 7 bases from J, the gap between germline ends came to 11 bases. The CDR3 has 13 amino acids. The CDR3 region is CASSSRAFEKLFF. CDR3 DNA: TGTGCCAGCAGCAGCCGGGCATTTGAAAAACTGTTTTTT.

This clonotype occurred a few times. The V and J genes are TRBV12-3 or TRBV12-4 and TRBJ2-3; unclear D gene. The ends were cut back, 5 bases at V and 0 bases at J, with 9 bases in the middle. The CDR3 sequence is 14 residues long. The CDR3 region is CASSPIASTDTQYF. DNA for the CDR3: TGTGCCAGCAGTCCCATAGCTAGCACAGATACGCAGTATTTT.

Ten or more counts support this clonotype. The gene calls are TRBV29-1 and TRBJ1-1; no definite D call. Per germline, CDR1 SQVTM and CDR2 ANQGSEA. Trimming cost V 2 bases and J 3 bases, with 10 bases left between them. This CDR3 spans 13 amino acids. The CDR3 DNA sequence: TGCAGCGTTGAACTAATACTTCACACTGAAGCTTTCTTT. This encodes CSVELILHTEAFF.

This clonotype appeared a few times. This chain connects TRBV20-1 to TRBJ1-3; 9 nucleotides line up with TRBD1. The CDR3 has 13 residues. The trim removed 4 bases at V and 4 bases at J, leaving 2 bases unmatched. Germline V gene data show CDR1 as DFQATT and CDR2 as SNEGSKA (reference sequence). Here the CDR3 reads CSATQGAGNTIYF. The CDR3 DNA is TGCAGTGCTACACAGGGGGCAGGAAACACCATATATTTT.

This clonotype was detected only a few times. V and J are TRBV6-2 or TRBV6-3 and TRBJ2-3; 13 bases fit TRBD2. The CDR3 spans 17 residues. V gave up 2 bases and J gave up 2 bases; unmatched junction bases: 4. The V gene's germline CDR1 is MNHEY and CDR2 SVGEGT. The CDR3 is CASSYLGTSGDTDTQYF. Written as DNA, the CDR3 is TGTGCCAGCAGTTACCTCGGGACTAGCGGGGACACAGATACGCAGTATTTT.

This clonotype showed up just a few times. V and J are TRBV20-1 and TRBJ1-1; D is unresolved. Per the germline V gene, CDR1 is DFQATT and CDR2 is SNEGSKA (reference sequence). The CDR3 covers 14 residues. V was pared by 2 bases and J by 2 bases, with 12 bases between. The CDR3 DNA sequence: TGCAGTGCTAGATTATTTACACGTAACACTGAAGCTTTCTTT. This gives the protein CSARLFTRNTEAFF.

This clonotype was seen more than once but under ten times. This sequence joins TRBV7-2 and TRBJ2-1; 9 bases are a match to TRBD2. CDR3 length: 14 amino acids. V shed 4 bases, J shed 6 bases, and the junction held 4 bases outside the gene matches. The germline V gene encodes CDR1 SGHTA and CDR2 FQGNSA. The CDR3 nucleotides are TGTGCCAGCAGCTCGACTAGCGGCTCCAATGAGCAGTTCTTC. Protein product: CASSSTSGSNEQFF. Looking up the rest from reference TRBV7-2 and TRBJ2-1 gives the full variable domain: GAGVSQSPSNKVTEKGKDVELRCDPISGHTALYWYRQSLGQGLEFLIYFQGNSAPDKSGLPSDRFSAERTGGSVSTLTIQRTQQEDSAVYLCASSSTSGSNEQFFGPGTRLTVL.

This clonotype was picked up a small number of times. This chain links TRBV4-3 with TRBJ2-7, with 10 bases matching TRBD1. V trimming: 6 bases; J trimming: 2 bases; junction bases outside the gene matches: 4. Germline CDR1 is LGHNA and CDR2 is YSLEER. The CDR3 is made up of 14 amino acids. The chain's CDR3 is CASSPGTGAYEQYV. In DNA, the CDR3 is TGCGCCAGCAGTCCCGGGACAGGGGCCTACGAGCAGTACGTC.

The V gene is TRBV6-5, the J gene TRBJ2-7; 11 positions match TRBD1. The ends lost 0 bases at V and 7 bases at J; junction bases unmatched: 8. CDR1 and CDR2 (germline): MNHEY, SVGAGI. The CDR3 runs 16 residues. DNA of the CDR3: TGTGCCAGCAGTTACTCTTGGACAGGGGGCTTTTGGGAGCAGTACTTC. This sequence encodes CASSYSWTGGFWEQYF.

This clonotype was detected only a few times. The chain employs TRBV6-2 or TRBV6-3 and TRBJ2-1; 7 bases line up with TRBD1. The CDR3 is 13 residues long. V gave up 5 bases and J gave up 10 bases; unmatched junction bases: 8. Germline-derived CDR1 and CDR2 are MNHEY and SVGEGT. CDR3 nucleotide sequence: TGTGCCAGCAGTACGACAGGGACGCGAGAGCAGTTCTTC. It translates to CASSTTGTREQFF.

This clonotype was recorded many times. The chain couples TRBV24-1 to TRBJ2-5; D might be TRBD1 (6 bases). CDR3 length: 13 amino acids. Trimming stripped 9 bases from V and 0 bases from J, with 10 bases between. Looked up from germline, CDR1 is KGHDR and CDR2 is SFDVKD. Written as DNA, the CDR3 is TGTGCCACCCGCTGGGACAACCAAGAGACCCAGTACTTC. This sequence encodes CATRWDNQETQYF.

The chain is built from TRBV6-5 and TRBJ2-3; 7 nucleotides line up with TRBD2. Germline trimming cut 6 bases from V and 4 bases from J; bases unmatched to any gene: 4. The CDR3 totals 13 residues. The germline gives CDR1 MNHEY, CDR2 SVGAGI. CDR3 sequence reads: CASRWGGADTQYF. CDR3 nucleotides: TGTGCCAGCAGGTGGGGAGGGGCAGATACGCAGTATTTT.

The chain carries TRBV28 and TRBJ1-1; TRBD1 agrees at 8 bases. J gave up 5 bases and V 6 bases, and 8 bases lay outside the gene matches. The germline gives CDR1 MDHEN, CDR2 SYDVKM. The length of the CDR3 is 14 residues. The CDR3 region has the DNA TGTGCCAGCAGATTAGCAGGGGGCTGGACTGAAGCTTTCTTT. As protein: CASRLAGGWTEAFF.

This clonotype showed up just a few times. The chain has TRBV28 and TRBJ2-4, with a weak D call TRBD2 (5 bases). Deletions cut 3 bases from V and 6 bases from J, with 12 bases between. This CDR3 region has 14 residues. The germline CDR1 and CDR2 sequences are MDHEN and SYDVKM. CDR3 DNA sequence: TGTGCCAGCAGTTTTCGACCTGCGGGAAACATTCAGTACTTC. It encodes CASSFRPAGNIQYF.

This clonotype was seen more than once but under ten times. The rearrangement uses TRBV11-1 and TRBJ1-1; D is perhaps TRBD1 (6 bases). The CDR3 has 14 amino acids. V lost 5 bases, J lost 1 base, and 11 bases lay in between. In germline, CDR1 is SGHAT, CDR2 FQDESV (reference sequence). The CDR3 sequence is CASSHRTANTEAFF. The DNA of the CDR3 is TGTGCCAGCAGCCACCGGACAGCGAACACTGAAGCTTTCTTT.